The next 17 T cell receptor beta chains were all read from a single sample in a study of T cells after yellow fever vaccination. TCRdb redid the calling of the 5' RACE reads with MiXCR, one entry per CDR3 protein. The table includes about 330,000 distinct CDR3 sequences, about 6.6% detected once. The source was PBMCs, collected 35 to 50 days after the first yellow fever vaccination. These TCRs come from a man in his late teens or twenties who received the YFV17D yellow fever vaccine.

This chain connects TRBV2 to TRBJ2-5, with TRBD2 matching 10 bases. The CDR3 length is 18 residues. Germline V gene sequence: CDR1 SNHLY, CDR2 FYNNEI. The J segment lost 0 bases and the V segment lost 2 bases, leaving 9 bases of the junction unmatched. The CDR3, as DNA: TGTGCCAGCAGTGAACGGGCTAGCGGGGGTCTGTACCAAGAGACCCAGTACTTC. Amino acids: CASSERASGGLYQETQYF.

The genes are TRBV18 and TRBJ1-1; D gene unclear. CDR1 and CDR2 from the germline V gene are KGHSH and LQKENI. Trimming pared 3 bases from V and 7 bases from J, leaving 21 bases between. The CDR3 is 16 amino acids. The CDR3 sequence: CASSPSPMSGELEAFF. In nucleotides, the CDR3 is TGTGCCAGCTCACCTTCCCCAATGTCCGGGGAACTTGAAGCTTTCTTT.

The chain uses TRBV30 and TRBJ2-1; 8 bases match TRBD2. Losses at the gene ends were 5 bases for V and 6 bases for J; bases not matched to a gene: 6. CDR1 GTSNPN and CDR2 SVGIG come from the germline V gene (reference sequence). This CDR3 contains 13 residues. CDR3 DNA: TGTGCCTGGGGCGGGACTAGTGGCAATGAGCAGTTCTTC. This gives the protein CAWGGTSGNEQFF.

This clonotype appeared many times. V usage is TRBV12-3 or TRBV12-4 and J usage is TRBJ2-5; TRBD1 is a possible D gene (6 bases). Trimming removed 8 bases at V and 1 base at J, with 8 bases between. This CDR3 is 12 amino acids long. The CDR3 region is CASGQLQETQYF. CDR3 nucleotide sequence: TGTGCCAGCGGACAGCTCCAAGAGACCCAGTACTTC.

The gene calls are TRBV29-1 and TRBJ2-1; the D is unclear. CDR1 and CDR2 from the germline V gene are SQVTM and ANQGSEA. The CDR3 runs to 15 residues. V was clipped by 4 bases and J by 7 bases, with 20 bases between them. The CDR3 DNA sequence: TGCAGCGTTGGGGTGTTTGTCAGGATGGGAAATGAGCAGTTCTTC. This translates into CSVGVFVRMGNEQFF.

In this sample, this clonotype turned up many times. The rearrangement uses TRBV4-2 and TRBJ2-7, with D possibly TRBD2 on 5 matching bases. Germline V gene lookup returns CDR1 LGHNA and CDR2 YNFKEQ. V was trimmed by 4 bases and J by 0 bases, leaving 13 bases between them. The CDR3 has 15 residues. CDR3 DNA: TGTGCCAGCAGCCCTAGCTTAATGTCCTCCTACGAGCAGTACTTC. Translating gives CASSPSLMSSYEQYF.

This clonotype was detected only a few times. CDR3 DNA: TGTGCCAGCAGCTTAAATCAGGGTCAAGAAGATACGCAGTATTTT. Its translation: CASSLNQGQEDTQYF. The chain uses TRBV7-9 and TRBJ2-3; D is perhaps TRBD1 (5 bases). The CDR3 has 15 amino acids. V dropped 2 bases and J dropped 5 bases, with 14 bases sitting between them. The V gene's germline CDR1 is SEHNR and CDR2 FQNEAQ (reference sequence).

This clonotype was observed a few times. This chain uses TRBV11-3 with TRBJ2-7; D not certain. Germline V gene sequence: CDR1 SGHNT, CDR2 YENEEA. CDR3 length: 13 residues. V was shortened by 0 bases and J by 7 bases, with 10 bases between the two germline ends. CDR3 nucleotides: TGTGCCAGCAGCTTAGAGAACCTCGGGGAGCAGTACTTC. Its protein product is CASSLENLGEQYF.

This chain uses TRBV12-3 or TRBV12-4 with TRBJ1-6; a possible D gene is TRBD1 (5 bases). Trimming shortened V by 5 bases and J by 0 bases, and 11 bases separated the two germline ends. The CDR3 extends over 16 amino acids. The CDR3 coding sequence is TGTGCCAGCAGTCCAGGGAGTAGCTCCTATAATTCACCCCTCCACTTT. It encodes CASSPGSSSYNSPLHF.

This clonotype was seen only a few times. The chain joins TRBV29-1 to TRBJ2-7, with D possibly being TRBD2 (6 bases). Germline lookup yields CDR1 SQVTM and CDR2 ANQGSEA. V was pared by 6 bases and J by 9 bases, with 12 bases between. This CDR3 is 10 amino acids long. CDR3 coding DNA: TGCAGCGTCGAGCAGGGAGGGCAGTACGTC. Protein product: CSVEQGGQYV.

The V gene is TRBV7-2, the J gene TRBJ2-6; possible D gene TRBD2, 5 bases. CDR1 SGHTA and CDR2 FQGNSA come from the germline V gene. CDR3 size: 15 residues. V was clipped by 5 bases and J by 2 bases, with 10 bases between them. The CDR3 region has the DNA TGTGCCAGCAGCCGAGGGCTAGCTGGGGCCAACGTCCTGACTTTC. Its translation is CASSRGLAGANVLTF.

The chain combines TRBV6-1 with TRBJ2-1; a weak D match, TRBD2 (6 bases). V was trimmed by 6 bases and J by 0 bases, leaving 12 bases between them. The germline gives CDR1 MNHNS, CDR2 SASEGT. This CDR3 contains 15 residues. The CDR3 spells CASSFLASSYNEQFF. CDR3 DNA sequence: TGTGCCAGCAGCTTCCTAGCGAGCTCCTACAATGAGCAGTTCTTC.

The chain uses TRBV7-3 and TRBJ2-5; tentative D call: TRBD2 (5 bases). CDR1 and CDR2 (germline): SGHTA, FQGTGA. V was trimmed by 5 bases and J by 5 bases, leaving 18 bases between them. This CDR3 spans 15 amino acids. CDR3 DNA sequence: TGTGCCAGCAGCACTGGGCCCTCCCGAGGGGAGACCCAGTACTTC. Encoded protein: CASSTGPSRGETQYF.

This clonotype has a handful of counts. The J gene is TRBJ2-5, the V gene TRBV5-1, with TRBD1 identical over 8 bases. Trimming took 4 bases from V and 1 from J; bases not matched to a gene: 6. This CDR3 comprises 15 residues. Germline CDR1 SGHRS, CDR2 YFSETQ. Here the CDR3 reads CASSAVDRGQETQYF. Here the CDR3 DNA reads TGCGCCAGCAGCGCCGTCGACAGGGGCCAAGAGACCCAGTACTTC.

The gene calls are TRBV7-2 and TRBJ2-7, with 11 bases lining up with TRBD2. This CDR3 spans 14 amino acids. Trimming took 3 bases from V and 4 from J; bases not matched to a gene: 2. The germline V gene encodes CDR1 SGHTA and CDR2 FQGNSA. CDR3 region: CASSFGTSGYEQYF. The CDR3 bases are TGTGCCAGCAGCTTTGGGACTAGCGGATACGAGCAGTACTTC.

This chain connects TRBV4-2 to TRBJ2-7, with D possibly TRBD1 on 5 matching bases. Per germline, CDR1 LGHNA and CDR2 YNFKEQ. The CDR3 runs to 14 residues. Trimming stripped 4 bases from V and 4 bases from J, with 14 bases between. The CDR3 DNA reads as TGTGCCAGCAGCCGCCCCAGGGATCGGTACGAGCAGTACTTC. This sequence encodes CASSRPRDRYEQYF.

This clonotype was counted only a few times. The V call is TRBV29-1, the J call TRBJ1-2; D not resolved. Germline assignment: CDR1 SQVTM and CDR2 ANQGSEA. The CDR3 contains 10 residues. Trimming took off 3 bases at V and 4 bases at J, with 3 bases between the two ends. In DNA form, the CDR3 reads TGCAGCGTTGACAGCTATGGCTACACCTTC. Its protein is CSVDSYGYTF.